This T cell receptor beta chain was retrieved from a study of T cell changes during pregnancy in multiple sclerosis (dated by TCRdb to the late 2010s). As for the study more broadly: The study looked at changes in the T cell repertoire across pregnancy in women with multiple sclerosis.

Worth noting for this clone: Its antigen is not yet known. Base qualities are not recorded, but no much larger clone differs from it by a single base.

Trimming takes 4 bases from V and 7 bases from J, and the germline ends sit 17 bases apart. Counted from cysteine to phenylalanine, this CDR3 has 15 amino acids. Just CDR3 DNA is preserved here, 45 bases in frame from base 1. The CDR1 and CDR2 encoded by the germline V gene are MDHEN and SYDVKM. Libraries were made using the immunoSEQ multiplex PCR assay. Not all clones reach the TCRdb copy of this immuneACCESS table, which keeps in-frame sequences only. Checked studies attribute under half of the gap to unresolved V genes and leave the rest unexplained. The sample records fewer than 95,000 clones, 85% to 95% of which are singletons. Of the sample, less than 2.5% falls within the top ten clones.

The V and J genes are TRBV28 and TRBJ1-5; the D gene is unclear. This clonotype originated in a female donor with multiple sclerosis, enrolled in a pregnancy study. The input for sequencing was peripheral blood, taken in the third trimester of pregnancy. Here the CDR3 is given as CASSSPWGRRQPQHF. The bases are TGTGCCAGCAGTTCCCCCTGGGGTCGGAGGCAGCCCCAGCATTTT. With the portions outside the CDR3 filled from the reference TRBV28 and TRBJ1-5 genes, the complete variable region becomes DVKVTQSSRYLVKRTGEKVFLECVQDMDHENMFWYRQDPGLGLRLIYFSYDVKMKEKGDIPEGYSVSREKKERFSLILESASTNQTSMYLCASSSPWGRRQPQHFGDGTRLSIL.